These 20 T cell receptor beta chains came from one sample sequenced in a study of blood T cell repertoires in COVID-19. Method: immunoSEQ multiplex PCR; TCRdb's copy keeps in-frame clones and lacks some. The data show about 210,000 clones, 75% to 90% seen once. Sequencing was carried out using PBMCs or T cells enriched from blood (not recorded which). All receptors come from a man aged 35 to 55 who had recovered from COVID-19.

This chain joins TRBV19 and TRBJ2-3; TRBD1 agrees at 7 bases. The CDR3 has 14 amino acids. Per germline, CDR1 LNHDA and CDR2 SQIVND (reference sequence). With V trimmed by 4 bases and J by 6 bases, 7 bases remained unmatched. The CDR3 reads CASSNRDRGDTQYF. The CDR3 region has the DNA TGTGCCAGTAGTAACCGGGACAGAGGCGATACGCAGTATTTT.

This chain links TRBV28 with TRBJ1-2; TRBD1 matches at 9 bases. V lost 4 bases and J lost 8; bases outside the gene matches: 17. The CDR3 loop spans 17 amino acids. CDR1 and CDR2 (germline): MDHEN, SYDVKM. The chain's CDR3 is CASSSVGQGRSSGGYTF. CDR3 sequence (DNA): TGTGCCAGCAGTTCCGTAGGACAGGGGCGAAGTAGTGGAGGCTACACCTTC.

J is TRBJ2-7 and V is TRBV7-6, with a possible D match to TRBD1 (6 bases). CDR3 length: 16 amino acids. V was clipped by 5 bases and J by 6 bases, with 23 bases between them. The germline V gene encodes CDR1 SGHVS and CDR2 FNYEAQ. CDR3 loop: CASSQGRSVQGAEQYF. The CDR3 DNA reads as TGTGCCAGCAGCCAGGGGCGGAGCGTACAAGGGGCCGAGCAGTACTTC. Drawing the rest from reference TRBV7-6 and TRBJ2-7, the complete variable domain is GAGVSQSPRYKVTKRGQDVALRCDPISGHVSLYWYRQALGQGPEFLTYFNYEAQQDKSGLPNDRFSAERPEGSISTLTIQRTEQRDSAMYRCASSQGRSVQGAEQYFGPGTRLTVT.

This chain joins TRBV14 and TRBJ2-3, with 7 bases aligning to TRBD2. The V and J ends lost 6 bases and 0 bases, in that order; junction bases with no gene match: 9. The germline V gene encodes CDR1 SGHDN and CDR2 FVKESK. The CDR3 has 16 amino acids. The CDR3 sequence is CASSLFSGLSTDTQYF. The CDR3 DNA is TGTGCCAGCAGTTTGTTTAGCGGGCTGAGCACAGATACGCAGTATTTT.

The chain carries TRBV5-1 and TRBJ2-7; D is possibly TRBD1 (6 bases). The CDR3 is made up of 15 amino acids. Germline CDR1 and CDR2: SGHRS and YFSETQ. V was trimmed by 0 bases and J by 6 bases, leaving 16 bases between them. CDR3 sequence reads: CASSLGDLPGAEQYF. The CDR3 nucleotides read TGCGCCAGCAGCTTGGGGGACCTACCAGGGGCCGAGCAGTACTTC. Full variable domain (rest looked up from reference TRBV5-1 and TRBJ2-7): KAGVTQTPRYLIKTRGQQVTLSCSPISGHRSVSWYQQTPGQGLQFLFEYFSETQRNKGNFPGRFSGRQFSNSRSEMNVSTLELGDSALYLCASSLGDLPGAEQYFGPGTRLTVT.

This clone was detected only once. The chain's CDR3 is CASSQDYISYNEQFF. The CDR3 DNA reads as TGTGCCAGCAGTCAGGACTATATCTCCTACAATGAGCAGTTCTTC. J is TRBJ2-1 and V is TRBV6-5, with TRBD2 as a possible D gene (6 bases). V lost 5 bases, J lost 0 bases, and 11 bases lay in between. The length of the CDR3 is 15 residues. CDR1 and CDR2 (germline): MNHEY, SVGAGI.

This clone was observed a few times. J is TRBJ1-5 and V is TRBV21-1. TRBV21-1 is a listed pseudogene. This CDR3 is 15 amino acids long. The CDR3 region is CASSRRKRTDQPQHF. CDR3 nucleotides: TGTGCCAGCAGCAGACGAAAGCGGACGGATCAGCCCCAGCATTTT.

The chain uses TRBV21-1 and TRBJ2-3; TRBD1 reflects the table's D call only, with no check against the DNA. TRBV21-1 is termed a pseudogene. The CDR3 has 16 amino acids. The CDR3 DNA sequence: TGTGCCAGCAGCAAAGCGCTAGGGGGATCGGGAGATACGCAGTATTTT. As protein: CASSKALGGSGDTQYF.

The rearrangement joins TRBV5-1 to TRBJ2-1; 9 positions match TRBD2. The junction had 5 bases not matched to a gene; V was cut back by 0 bases and J by 10 bases. CDR3 size: 14 residues. Germline assignment: CDR1 SGHRS and CDR2 YFSETQ. The CDR3 DNA sequence: TGCGCCAGCAGCTTGGTAGCGGGAGTCCGGGAGCAGTTCTTC. Its protein product is CASSLVAGVREQFF.

This sequence joins TRBV7-9 and TRBJ2-1; 11 bases are a match to TRBD1. The V gene end was trimmed by 4 bases and the J gene end by 6 bases; junction bases not matched to a gene: 2. From germline, CDR1 is SEHNR and CDR2 FQNEAQ (reference sequence). The CDR3 contains 14 residues. CDR3 in amino acids: CASSSGTGGNEQFF. CDR3 sequence (DNA): TGTGCCAGCAGCTCCGGGACAGGGGGCAATGAGCAGTTCTTC.

The J gene is TRBJ2-1, the V gene TRBV7-9; tentatively, D is TRBD2 (6 bases). V was cut by 4 bases and J by 2 bases, with 15 bases left in between. CDR1 and CDR2 (germline): SEHNR, FQNEAQ (reference sequence). The length of the CDR3 is 16 residues. This CDR3 is CASSSTEGTTYNEQFF. The CDR3 DNA sequence: TGTGCCAGCAGCTCTACGGAGGGAACAACCTACAATGAGCAGTTCTTC.

This chain connects TRBV6-5 to TRBJ2-5; perhaps TRBD2 as D (6 bases). The CDR3 is made up of 14 amino acids. Per the germline V gene, CDR1 is MNHEY and CDR2 is SVGAGI. Trimming removed 7 bases at V and 4 bases at J, with 16 bases between. The CDR3 is CASIKRAMGETQYF. DNA for the CDR3: TGTGCCAGCATAAAGCGGGCCATGGGAGAGACCCAGTACTTC.

About this clone itself: The sample carries other DNA sequences with the same CDR3. The rearrangement links TRBV24-1 to TRBJ2-2; 9 positions match TRBD1. Germline V CDR1 and CDR2: KGHDR, SFDVKD. The CDR3 contains 15 residues. V gave up 7 bases and J gave up 3 bases; unmatched junction bases: 5. As DNA, the CDR3 is TGTGCCACCAGGCCGGACAGGGGAGACACCGGGGAGCTGTTTTTT. Residues: CATRPDRGDTGELFF.

In its sample, this clone was seen a few times. CDR3: CASSETSGGQETQYF. Written as DNA, the CDR3 is TGTGCCAGCAGTGAAACTAGCGGCGGCCAAGAGACCCAGTACTTC. The chain has TRBV6-1 and TRBJ2-5; 8 bases are a match to TRBD2. Germline CDR1 is MNHNS and CDR2 is SASEGT. Trimming took 2 bases from V and 1 from J; bases not matched to a gene: 3. The CDR3 runs to 15 residues.

The V call is TRBV21-1, the J call TRBJ2-1; the table gives TRBD2 as D, unverified against the DNA. TRBV21-1 is a pseudogene. CDR3 length equals 19 residues. Here the CDR3 DNA reads TGTGCCAGCAGCGTTTGGACTAGCGGGAGGGCCTCCCCCTACAATGAGCAGTTCTTC. Translating it yields CASSVWTSGRASPYNEQFF.

This chain connects TRBV12-3 or TRBV12-4 to TRBJ1-1; D unclear. V lost 3 bases and J 7 bases, leaving 6 bases between the germline ends. The CDR3 has 11 residues. CDR3 nucleotides: TGTGCCAGCAGTTTCGGGTTTGAAGCTTTCTTT. Translation gives CASSFGFEAFF.

V usage is TRBV27 and J usage is TRBJ2-5; no reliable D call. In germline, CDR1 is MNHEY, CDR2 SMNVEV (reference sequence). This CDR3 region has 11 residues. V gave up 4 bases and J gave up 7 bases, with 7 bases separating them. CDR3 loop: CASSSLGTQYF. The CDR3 DNA is TGTGCCAGCAGTTCCCTCGGGACCCAGTACTTC.

The chain couples TRBV5-1 to TRBJ1-4; TRBD1 is a possible D gene (6 bases). Per the germline V gene, CDR1 is SGHRS and CDR2 is YFSETQ. Deletions cut 4 bases from V and 8 bases from J, with 18 bases between. The CDR3 is 15 amino acids. Written as DNA, the CDR3 is TGCGCCAGCAGCCCCCAACGAGCGGGGGGCGAAAAACTGTTTTTT. Protein: CASSPQRAGGEKLFF.

In its sample, this clone was seen once. The chain links TRBV2 to TRBJ1-6; TRBD1 matches 8 bases. The CDR3 runs 16 residues. Germline trimming cut 7 bases from V and 9 bases from J; bases unmatched to any gene: 14. Germline CDR1 is SNHLY and CDR2 is FYNNEI. The DNA of the CDR3 is TGTGCCAGCAATGGGGAGGGACAGGTATTGACTTCACCCCTCCACTTT. As protein: CASNGEGQVLTSPLHF.

The chain combines TRBV24-1 with TRBJ2-4, with TRBD1 matching over 9 bases. The V gene's germline CDR1 is KGHDR and CDR2 SFDVKD. Unmatched junction bases numbered 9, after V lost 4 bases and J lost 6 bases. This CDR3 spans 16 amino acids. CDR3 protein: CATSELSTGGRNIQYF. For the CDR3, the DNA is TGTGCCACCAGTGAATTATCTACAGGGGGCCGAAACATTCAGTACTTC.